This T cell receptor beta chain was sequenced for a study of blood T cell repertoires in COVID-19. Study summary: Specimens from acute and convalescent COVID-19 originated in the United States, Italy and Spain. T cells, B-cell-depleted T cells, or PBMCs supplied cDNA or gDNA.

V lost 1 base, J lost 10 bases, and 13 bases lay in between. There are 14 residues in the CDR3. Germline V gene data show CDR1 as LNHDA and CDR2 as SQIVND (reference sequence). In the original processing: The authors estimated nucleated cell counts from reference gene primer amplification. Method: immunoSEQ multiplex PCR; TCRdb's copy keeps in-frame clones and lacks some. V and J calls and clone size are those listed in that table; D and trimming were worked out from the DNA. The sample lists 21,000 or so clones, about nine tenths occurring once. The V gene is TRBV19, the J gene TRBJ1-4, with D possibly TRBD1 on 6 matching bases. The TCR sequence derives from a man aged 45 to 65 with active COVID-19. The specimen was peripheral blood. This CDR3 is CASSIGQEPGKLFF. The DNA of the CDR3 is TGTGCCAGTAGTATAGGACAGGAACCAGGAAAACTGTTTTTT.